Listed below are T cell receptor beta chains from one sample, sequenced in a study of T-cell reconstitution after alpha-beta-depleted transplantation in children. TCRdb redid the calling of the PCR reads with MiXCR, one entry per CDR3 protein. The profile shows 360,000 or so distinct CDR3 sequences, roughly 20% of them singletons. The sequencing here drew on PBMCs from the stem cell graft donor, taken from the stem cell graft. Every receptor here comes from a human donor who donated a stem cell graft to a child with acute myeloid leukemia. Both conserved end residues are trimmed from each CDR3. The D gene is left open where the match is weak.

V | D | CDR3
TRBV25-1 | TRBD2 | ASSEQLAGGSEQY
TRBV5-6 | TRBD2 | ASSPRTSGNSYEQY
TRBV5-1 | TRBD2 | ASSRAGTSGRKDTQY
TRBV6-1 | TRBD2 | ASSDASGRAADTQY
TRBV10-2 | . | ASGPEPYNEQF
TRBV7-9 | TRBD2 | ASSSGTSDKNIQY
TRBV24-1 | . | GTSDFVEMQETQY
TRBV4-3 | . | ASSPGWSSYNEQF
TRBV27 | TRBD1 | ASSISTGGIEQF
TRBV11-2 | . | ASSNLWRENTGELF
TRBV7-2 | TRBD1 | ASSLTGQGSSSPLH
TRBV3-1 | TRBD1 | ASSQPDRVREQF
TRBV5-1 | . | ASSLRWDTEAF
TRBV5-1 | . | ASSLRQQNTEAF
TRBV29-1 | TRBD2 | SVAGPSGRLGEQY
TRBV29-1 | TRBD1 | SAWTGGPYEQY
TRBV20-1 | TRBD2 | SARGGRLAGVETQY
TRBV28 | . | ASRPGGADTQY
TRBV6-5 | . | ASSWGRREETQY
TRBV29-1 | . | SVEVQLSYNEQF
TRBV12-3/TRBV12-4 | TRBD1 | ASSYPGTDFYEQY
TRBV7-9 | TRBD2 | ASSLGLAGGRYNEQF
TRBV15 | . | ATSRDRRGGYLEKLF
TRBV6-1 | TRBD1 | ASSQDRGGEKLF
TRBV29-1 | . | SVDTLNTEAF
TRBV12-3/TRBV12-4 | . | ASSGLEQF
TRBV12-3/TRBV12-4 | . | ASSGRVAEAF
TRBV7-9 | . | ASSLNSQPQH